A selection of T cell receptor beta chains follows, all from one sample in a study of cytomegalovirus exposure and HLA in healthy donors. TCRdb keeps only in-frame clones here, not all; method: immunoSEQ multiplex PCR. The profile shows under 300,000 clones, roughly 70% of them singletons. The sequencing input was PBMCs. Receptor source: a female donor in good health and CMV-seronegative. CDR3s include the opening cysteine and the closing phenylalanine or tryptophan. D genes are given only for firm matches. Only some rows state a clone size, as once, few, many or a class for expanded clones.

CDR3aa	CDR3nt	v_gene	j_gene	d_gene	len	abundance
CASFRGSYGYTF	TGTGCCAGCTTCAGGGGTAGCTATGGCTACACCTTC	TRBV2	TRBJ1-2	-	12	-
CASSQDPSGYYNEQFF	TGTGCCAGCAGCCAAGATCCTAGCGGGTACTACAATGAGCAGTTCTTC	TRBV14	TRBJ2-1	TRBD2	16	-
CASNRVEGAFF	TGTGCCAGCAATCGGGTAGAGGGAGCTTTCTTT	TRBV6-6	TRBJ1-1	-	11	few
CAGSDTAGSYGYTF	TGCGCCGGCAGTGATACGGCAGGGTCTTATGGCTACACCTTC	TRBV10-1	TRBJ1-2	-	14	-
CASIGPGGDTQYF	TGCGCCAGCATCGGGCCGGGAGGCGATACGCAGTATTTT	TRBV5-1	TRBJ2-3	TRBD2	13	few
CASSPPSGPGETQYF	TGCGCCAGCAGCCCCCCATCCGGGCCGGGGGAGACCCAGTACTTC	TRBV5-1	TRBJ2-5	-	15	-
CASSTTGGRTEAFF	TGTGCCAGCAGTACGACAGGGGGCCGGACTGAAGCTTTCTTT	TRBV6-5	TRBJ1-1	TRBD1	14	-
CASSVDAGGTSGLEQYF	TGTGCCAGCAGCGTAGACGCGGGGGGGACTAGCGGTCTCGAGCAGTACTTC	TRBV9	TRBJ2-7	TRBD2	17	few
CASSWTGGLYEQYF	TGTGCCAGCAGTTGGACAGGGGGCCTCTACGAGCAGTACTTC	TRBV6-6	TRBJ2-7	TRBD1	14	few
CASSLGQEKSQETQYF	TGTGCCAGCAGCCTTGGACAGGAGAAATCGCAAGAGACCCAGTACTTC	TRBV4-2	TRBJ2-5	TRBD1	16	-
CASSLGRGVPNTGELFF	TGTGCCAGCAGTCTTGGGCGGGGAGTACCGAACACCGGGGAGCTGTTTTTT	TRBV5-4	TRBJ2-2	-	17	once
CASSLRFSGTDGELFF	TGTGCCAGCAGCTTACGCTTCAGCGGGACGGACGGGGAGCTGTTTTTT	TRBV5-5	TRBJ2-2	TRBD2	16	-
CASSLWREHETQYF	TGTGCCAGCAGCTTATGGCGGGAGCACGAGACCCAGTACTTC	TRBV11-2	TRBJ2-5	TRBD2	14	-
CASSDILSSGNTIYF	TGTGCCAGCAGCGACATATTAAGCTCTGGAAACACCATATATTTT	TRBV27	TRBJ1-3	-	15	-
CSVGTGVHQPQHF	TGCAGCGTGGGGACAGGGGTACATCAGCCCCAGCATTTT	TRBV29-1	TRBJ1-5	TRBD1	13	-
CASRTSGNQETQYF	TGTGCCAGCAGGACTAGCGGGAACCAAGAGACCCAGTACTTC	TRBV6-1	TRBJ2-5	TRBD2	14	few